The T cell receptor beta chain under discussion was sequenced for a study of tumor-infiltrating lymphocytes in primary liver carcinoma. This CDR3 spans 15 amino acids. CDR1 and CDR2 (germline): MNHEY, SVGEGT. The input was roughly 0.5 ug total RNA; TCR beta cDNA was made from it with a constant-region primer. TCR beta libraries came from three nested multiplex PCR rounds using slightly modified ARM-PCR. With TRBV1-TRBV30 forward primers and a C-beta reverse primer, the first two PCR rounds were run for 9 to 10 cycles each. MiXCR was run by TCRdb on the multiplex PCR reads, yielding one entry per CDR3 protein. The sample has around 100,000 distinct CDR3 sequences, roughly 69% seen once. A note on this clonotype: This likely comes from a read error, as the CDR3 has no conserved phenylalanine or tryptophan at its end.

Investigators took RNA and DNA out together from approximately 22-30 mg of unsorted bulk tissue. The TCR originated in a woman aged 55-70 years with primary liver carcinoma and hepatitis B virus infection. The specimen was liver tumor tissue from sampling region 5. Indicated subset: tumor region T5, tumor centre. The rearrangement uses TRBV6-2 or TRBV6-3 and TRBJ2-7; 8 bases match TRBD1. CDR3 region: CASTFRQGRNYGQYL. In nucleotides, the CDR3 is TGTGCCAGTACCTTTCGACAGGGGCGAAACTACGGGCAGTACCTC.